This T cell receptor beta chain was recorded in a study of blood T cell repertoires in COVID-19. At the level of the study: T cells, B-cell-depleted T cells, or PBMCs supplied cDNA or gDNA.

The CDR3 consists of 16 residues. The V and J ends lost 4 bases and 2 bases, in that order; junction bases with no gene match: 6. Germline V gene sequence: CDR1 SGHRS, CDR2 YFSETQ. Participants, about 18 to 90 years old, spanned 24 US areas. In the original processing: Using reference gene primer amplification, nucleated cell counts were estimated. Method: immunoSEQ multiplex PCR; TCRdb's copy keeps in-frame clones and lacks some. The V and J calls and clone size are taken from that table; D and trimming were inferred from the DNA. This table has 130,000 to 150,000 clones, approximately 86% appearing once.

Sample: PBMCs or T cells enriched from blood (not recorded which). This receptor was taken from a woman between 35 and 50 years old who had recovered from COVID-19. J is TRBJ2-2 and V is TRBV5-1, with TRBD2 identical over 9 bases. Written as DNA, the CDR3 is TGCGCCAGCAGCACCTGGACTAGCGATAACACCGGGGAGCTGTTTTTT. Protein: CASSTWTSDNTGELFF.